These T cell receptor beta chains were read from a single sample in a study of cytomegalovirus exposure and HLA in healthy donors. Method: immunoSEQ multiplex PCR; TCRdb's copy keeps in-frame clones and lacks some. This sample has about 200,000 clones, with roughly 85% found just once. The sample was PBMCs. These receptors were collected from a male donor in good health and CMV-seronegative. Both conserved end residues are part of each CDR3. A D gene is named only where the DNA matches it firmly. Rows may omit the clone size; those that give it use once, few, many or a size class.

V gene: TRBV9
J gene: TRBJ1-4
clone size: once
D gene: .
CDR3 protein: CASSSRTMVEGLEEKLFF
CDR3 DNA: TGTGCCAGCAGCTCCCGGACTATGGTGGAGGGCCTGGAGGAAAAACTGTTTTTT

V gene: TRBV7-3
J gene: TRBJ2-2
clone size: .
D gene: TRBD1
CDR3 protein: CASRGQGFTGELFF
CDR3 DNA: TGTGCCAGCAGGGGACAGGGGTTCACCGGGGAGCTGTTTTTT

V gene: TRBV7-9
J gene: TRBJ2-7
clone size: .
D gene: TRBD1
CDR3 protein: CASSLTGSEQYF
CDR3 DNA: TGTGCCAGCAGCTTGACAGGGAGCGAGCAGTACTTC

V gene: TRBV5-1
J gene: TRBJ1-5
clone size: .
D gene: .
CDR3 protein: CASSAGDNQPQHF
CDR3 DNA: TGCGCCAGCAGCGCGGGCGACAATCAGCCCCAGCATTTT

V gene: TRBV11-3
J gene: TRBJ1-1
clone size: .
D gene: .
CDR3 protein: CASSTKGGVEAFF
CDR3 DNA: TGTGCCAGCAGCACAAAAGGAGGTGTGGAAGCTTTCTTT

V gene: TRBV5-6
J gene: TRBJ2-7
clone size: .
D gene: TRBD2
CDR3 protein: CASSLGGSGIIYEQYF
CDR3 DNA: TGTGCCAGCAGCTTGGGGGGTAGCGGGATCATCTACGAGCAGTACTTC

V gene: TRBV30
J gene: TRBJ2-3
clone size: .
D gene: TRBD2
CDR3 protein: CAWSTLSGGFTDTQYF
CDR3 DNA: TGTGCCTGGAGTACTCTCAGCGGGGGTTTCACAGATACGCAGTATTTT

V gene: TRBV4-3
J gene: TRBJ1-5
clone size: .
D gene: .
CDR3 protein: CASGQDGGAGNQPQHF
CDR3 DNA: TGCGCCAGCGGCCAAGATGGGGGCGCGGGCAATCAGCCCCAGCATTTT

V gene: TRBV4-3
J gene: TRBJ2-7
clone size: .
D gene: .
CDR3 protein: CASSQSQALSYEQYF
CDR3 DNA: TGCGCCAGCAGCCAGTCCCAGGCTCTTTCGTACGAGCAGTACTTC

V gene: TRBV19
J gene: TRBJ1-4
clone size: .
D gene: TRBD1
CDR3 protein: CASSPRGAGLTPNEKLFF
CDR3 DNA: TGTGCCAGTAGTCCCAGGGGGGCAGGGCTTACCCCTAATGAAAAACTGTTTTTT

V gene: TRBV29-1
J gene: TRBJ2-7
clone size: .
D gene: .
CDR3 protein: CSVGQVYEQYF
CDR3 DNA: TGCAGCGTTGGACAAGTCTACGAGCAGTACTTC

V gene: TRBV6-1
J gene: TRBJ1-1
clone size: .
D gene: TRBD1
CDR3 protein: CASRETGQGEAFF
CDR3 DNA: TGTGCCAGCAGAGAAACCGGACAGGGTGAAGCTTTCTTT

V gene: TRBV5-6
J gene: TRBJ2-1
clone size: .
D gene: .
CDR3 protein: CASSLIATHNEQFF
CDR3 DNA: TGTGCCAGCAGCTTGATTGCCACACACAATGAGCAGTTCTTC

V gene: TRBV10-1
J gene: TRBJ2-1
clone size: few
D gene: TRBD2
CDR3 protein: CASSEPGREREGRYNEQFF
CDR3 DNA: TGCGCCAGCAGTGAGCCCGGTCGTGAGCGGGAGGGGCGGTACAATGAGCAGTTCTTC

V gene: TRBV2
J gene: TRBJ2-5
clone size: once
D gene: TRBD2
CDR3 protein: CASRVTGTRIETQYF
CDR3 DNA: TGTGCCAGCAGGGTTACCGGGACTAGGATAGAGACCCAGTACTTC

V gene: TRBV9
J gene: TRBJ2-7
clone size: .
D gene: .
CDR3 protein: CASSVGGPYEQYF
CDR3 DNA: TGTGCCAGCAGCGTAGGGGGGCCCTACGAGCAGTACTTC

V gene: TRBV19
J gene: TRBJ2-2
clone size: .
D gene: .
CDR3 protein: CASTKGKNTGELFF
CDR3 DNA: TGTGCCAGTACCAAGGGGAAGAACACCGGGGAGCTGTTTTTT

V gene: TRBV28
J gene: TRBJ1-4
clone size: .
D gene: .
CDR3 protein: CASSWASTNEKLFF
CDR3 DNA: TGTGCCAGCAGTTGGGCAAGCACTAATGAAAAACTGTTTTTT

V gene: TRBV19
J gene: TRBJ2-5
clone size: .
D gene: .
CDR3 protein: CASSKPGLGPNQETQYF
CDR3 DNA: TGTGCCAGTAGTAAGCCCGGACTGGGCCCAAACCAAGAGACCCAGTACTTC

V gene: TRBV6-1
J gene: TRBJ1-5
clone size: .
D gene: .
CDR3 protein: CASSEGAGNQPQHF
CDR3 DNA: TGTGCCAGCAGTGAGGGGGCTGGGAATCAGCCCCAGCATTTT

V gene: TRBV4-2
J gene: TRBJ1-5
clone size: .
D gene: .
CDR3 protein: CASSQGGQPQHF
CDR3 DNA: TGTGCCAGCAGCCAGGGGGGTCAGCCCCAGCATTTT

V gene: TRBV2
J gene: TRBJ1-3
clone size: .
D gene: .
CDR3 protein: CATLFGPGNTIYF
CDR3 DNA: TGTGCCACTCTCTTTGGGCCTGGAAACACCATATATTTT

V gene: TRBV28
J gene: TRBJ1-2
clone size: .
D gene: .
CDR3 protein: CASSSRPLTGGYTF
CDR3 DNA: TGTGCCAGCAGTTCCCGACCACTGACGGGGGGCTACACCTTC

V gene: TRBV7-2
J gene: TRBJ1-1
clone size: .
D gene: .
CDR3 protein: CASSLGGAGKPEAFF
CDR3 DNA: TGTGCCAGCAGCTTAGGAGGAGCGGGGAAGCCTGAAGCTTTCTTT

V gene: TRBV28
J gene: TRBJ1-4
clone size: .
D gene: .
CDR3 protein: CASTPLGPMGAIGEKLFF
CDR3 DNA: TGTGCCAGCACCCCGCTTGGGCCTATGGGGGCTATTGGTGAAAAACTGTTTTTT

V gene: TRBV2
J gene: TRBJ1-4
clone size: few
D gene: .
CDR3 protein: CASRRDGANEKLFF
CDR3 DNA: TGTGCCAGCAGGAGAGACGGGGCTAATGAAAAACTGTTTTTT

V gene: TRBV6-6
J gene: TRBJ2-2
clone size: .
D gene: .
CDR3 protein: CASSYSPANTGELFF
CDR3 DNA: TGTGCCAGCAGTTATTCCCCAGCGAACACCGGGGAGCTGTTTTTT

V gene: TRBV11-3
J gene: TRBJ2-2
clone size: .
D gene: .
CDR3 protein: CASKGGPNTGELFF
CDR3 DNA: TGTGCCAGCAAGGGAGGCCCGAACACCGGGGAGCTGTTTTTT

V gene: TRBV14
J gene: TRBJ2-1
clone size: .
D gene: .
CDR3 protein: CASSQDGAVAEYNEQFF
CDR3 DNA: TGTGCCAGCAGCCAAGACGGTGCAGTAGCGGAGTACAATGAGCAGTTCTTC

V gene: TRBV28
J gene: TRBJ2-7
clone size: .
D gene: TRBD1
CDR3 protein: CASTLPPGQGALEQYF
CDR3 DNA: TGTGCCAGCACCCTTCCCCCGGGACAGGGGGCCCTCGAGCAGTACTTC

V gene: TRBV7-2
J gene: TRBJ2-2
clone size: once
D gene: .
CDR3 protein: CASSRQTGNTGELFF
CDR3 DNA: TGTGCCAGCAGCCGTCAGACAGGGAACACCGGGGAGCTGTTTTTT

V gene: TRBV25-1
J gene: TRBJ2-7
clone size: .
D gene: TRBD2
CDR3 protein: CASSGPGLAGTYEQYF
CDR3 DNA: TGTGCCAGCAGTGGTCCTGGACTAGCGGGGACCTACGAGCAGTACTTC

V gene: TRBV5-1
J gene: TRBJ2-3
clone size: .
D gene: .
CDR3 protein: CASSLYSASDTQYF
CDR3 DNA: TGCGCCAGCAGCTTGTACTCCGCGTCAGATACGCAGTATTTT

V gene: TRBV10-3
J gene: TRBJ2-2
clone size: once
D gene: .
CDR3 protein: CAISGTVQGGTGELFF
CDR3 DNA: TGTGCCATCAGTGGGACAGTTCAGGGGGGAACCGGGGAGCTGTTTTTT

V gene: TRBV5-1
J gene: TRBJ2-1
clone size: .
D gene: .
CDR3 protein: CASSLGQGVHNEQFF
CDR3 DNA: TGCGCCAGCAGCTTGGGCCAGGGTGTTCACAATGAGCAGTTCTTC

V gene: TRBV7-2
J gene: TRBJ1-5
clone size: .
D gene: .
CDR3 protein: CASSFQGTQPQHF
CDR3 DNA: TGTGCCAGCAGCTTCCAGGGTACTCAGCCCCAGCATTTT

V gene: TRBV5-1
J gene: TRBJ2-7
clone size: .
D gene: TRBD2
CDR3 protein: CASSLQRGPPYEQYF
CDR3 DNA: TGCGCCAGCAGCTTGCAGCGGGGGCCTCCCTACGAGCAGTACTTC

V gene: TRBV19
J gene: TRBJ2-3
clone size: .
D gene: TRBD2
CDR3 protein: CASSPDLAGGRDTQYF
CDR3 DNA: TGTGCCAGTAGTCCCGATCTAGCGGGGGGGCGAGATACGCAGTATTTT

V gene: TRBV28
J gene: TRBJ2-1
clone size: .
D gene: .
CDR3 protein: CASTDQGSSYNEQFF
CDR3 DNA: TGTGCCAGCACAGACCAGGGTAGCTCCTACAATGAGCAGTTCTTC

V gene: TRBV28
J gene: TRBJ1-4
clone size: .
D gene: TRBD1
CDR3 protein: CASSFRDRANEKLFF
CDR3 DNA: TGTGCCAGCAGTTTCCGGGACAGGGCTAATGAAAAACTGTTTTTT

V gene: TRBV5-1
J gene: TRBJ2-7
clone size: .
D gene: TRBD1
CDR3 protein: CASSIGTGVGYEQYF
CDR3 DNA: TGCGCCAGCAGCATAGGGACAGGGGTTGGTTACGAGCAGTACTTC

V gene: TRBV9
J gene: TRBJ2-1
clone size: .
D gene: .
CDR3 protein: CASSVVEGVRFF
CDR3 DNA: TGTGCCAGCAGCGTAGTTGAGGGGGTAAGGTTCTTC

V gene: TRBV21-1
J gene: TRBJ2-1
clone size: .
D gene: .
CDR3 protein: CASSLTGLAEVRQFF
CDR3 DNA: TGTGCCAGCAGCCTGACTGGACTAGCCGAGGTGCGGCAGTTCTTC

V gene: TRBV29-1
J gene: TRBJ2-1
clone size: .
D gene: .
CDR3 protein: CSVDGVVYNEQFF
CDR3 DNA: TGCAGCGTTGACGGGGTTGTCTACAATGAGCAGTTCTTC

V gene: TRBV30
J gene: TRBJ2-5
clone size: .
D gene: .
CDR3 protein: CAEGGAGKTQYF
CDR3 DNA: TGTGCCGAAGGGGGCGCGGGAAAGACCCAGTACTTC

V gene: TRBV7-9
J gene: TRBJ1-1
clone size: .
D gene: .
CDR3 protein: CASSPVDRNEAFF
CDR3 DNA: TGTGCCAGCAGCCCCGTGGACAGAAATGAAGCTTTCTTT

V gene: TRBV5-6
J gene: TRBJ1-2
clone size: few
D gene: .
CDR3 protein: CASSFRQGYGYTF
CDR3 DNA: TGTGCCAGCAGCTTTCGGCAGGGCTATGGCTACACCTTC

V gene: TRBV6-5
J gene: TRBJ2-7
clone size: .
D gene: TRBD2
CDR3 protein: CASSYSLGLASYEQYF
CDR3 DNA: TGTGCCAGCAGTTACTCGCTGGGACTAGCGAGCTACGAGCAGTACTTC

V gene: TRBV5-4
J gene: TRBJ2-3
clone size: .
D gene: .
CDR3 protein: CASSLERVTDTQYF
CDR3 DNA: TGTGCCAGCAGCTTGGAACGGGTCACAGATACGCAGTATTTT

V gene: TRBV7-9
J gene: TRBJ2-7
clone size: .
D gene: .
CDR3 protein: CASSLARRGDYYEQYF
CDR3 DNA: TGTGCCAGCAGCTTAGCCAGGAGGGGGGACTACTACGAGCAGTACTTC

V gene: TRBV20-1
J gene: TRBJ2-4
clone size: once
D gene: .
CDR3 protein: CSARDMNIQYF
CDR3 DNA: TGCAGTGCTAGAGATATGAACATTCAGTACTTC

V gene: TRBV7-6
J gene: TRBJ2-7
clone size: .
D gene: .
CDR3 protein: CASSYRSSSYEQYF
CDR3 DNA: TGTGCCAGCAGCTACCGTAGTTCCTCCTACGAGCAGTACTTC

V gene: TRBV7-2
J gene: TRBJ2-3
clone size: .
D gene: TRBD2
CDR3 protein: CASSWWTSKTDTQYF
CDR3 DNA: TGTGCCAGCAGCTGGTGGACTAGCAAGACAGATACGCAGTATTTT

V gene: TRBV9
J gene: TRBJ2-1
clone size: .
D gene: .
CDR3 protein: CASSVVGTQQFF
CDR3 DNA: TGTGCCAGCAGCGTAGTTGGGACTCAGCAGTTCTTC

V gene: TRBV7-2
J gene: TRBJ2-1
clone size: .
D gene: TRBD2
CDR3 protein: CASSLVGTSGSNEQFF
CDR3 DNA: TGTGCCAGCAGCTTAGTTGGGACTAGCGGGAGCAATGAGCAGTTCTTC

V gene: TRBV12-5
J gene: TRBJ1-1
clone size: .
D gene: .
CDR3 protein: CASGRDSYTEAFF
CDR3 DNA: TGTGCTAGTGGCCGGGACTCCTACACTGAAGCTTTCTTT

V gene: TRBV25-1
J gene: TRBJ2-1
clone size: .
D gene: TRBD1
CDR3 protein: CASSQEDRYNEQFF
CDR3 DNA: TGTGCCAGCAGCCAAGAGGACAGGTACAATGAGCAGTTCTTC